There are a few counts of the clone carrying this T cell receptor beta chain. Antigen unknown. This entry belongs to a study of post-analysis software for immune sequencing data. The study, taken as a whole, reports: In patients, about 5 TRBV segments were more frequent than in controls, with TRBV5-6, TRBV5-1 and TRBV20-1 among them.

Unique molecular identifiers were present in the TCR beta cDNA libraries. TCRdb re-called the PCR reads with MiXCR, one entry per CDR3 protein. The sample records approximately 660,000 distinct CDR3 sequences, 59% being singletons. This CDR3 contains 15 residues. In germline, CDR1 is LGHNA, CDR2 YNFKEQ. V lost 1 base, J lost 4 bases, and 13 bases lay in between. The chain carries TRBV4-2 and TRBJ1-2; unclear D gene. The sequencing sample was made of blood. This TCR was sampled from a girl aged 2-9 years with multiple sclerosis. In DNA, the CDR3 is TGTGCCAGCAGCCAAGGCGCAGGCGGCACCTATGGCTACACCTTC. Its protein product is CASSQGAGGTYGYTF.